This TCR beta chain was sequenced for a study of PD-L1 blockade in urothelial cancer. The wider study: The authors examined blood 3 weeks (second dose) and 6 weeks after treatment start.

Pretreatment sampling and on-treatment sampling together yielded between 1 and 8 samples for each patient. Study-level points and caveats: Pretreatment blood TCR clonality under the median forecast improved survival.

This table comes from immunoSEQ multiplex PCR, and its TCRdb copy is limited to in-frame clones, with some not included. This table holds approximately 39,000 clones, 75% to 90% found once. V was pared by 4 bases and J by 0 bases, with 12 bases of the junction left unmatched. The CDR3 contains 18 residues. The germline V gene encodes CDR1 SGHVS and CDR2 FNYEAQ. In its sample, this clone was seen once. Its specificity is unknown. The sequence was collected from a man between 60 and 75 years old with urothelial cancer. The specimen comprised PBMCs, sampled around atezolizumab (anti-PD-L1) treatment. V is TRBV7-6 and J is TRBJ1-1; the match to TRBD1 covers 9 bases. The CDR3 DNA reads TGTGCCAGCAGCTCTAGGACGGGGGACAGGGACTTGAACACTGAAGCTTTCTTT. Protein sequence: CASSSRTGDRDLNTEAFF.